This is a list of T cell receptor beta chains from one sample in a study of cytomegalovirus exposure and HLA in healthy donors. Sequencing used immunoSEQ multiplex PCR; TCRdb keeps in-frame clones, though not all of them. The table includes 130,000 or so clones, 80% detected once. Sequencing was carried out using PBMCs. These receptors originate from a man aged 30 to 39 in good health and CMV-seronegative. CDR3s include the opening cysteine and the closing phenylalanine or tryptophan. D genes are given only for firm matches.

J: TRBJ2-7; V: TRBV5-4; D: TRBD2; DNA: TGTGCCAGCAGCTTGGGCCTAGCGGGAGGAATCTCCTACGAGCAGTACTTC; CDR3: CASSLGLAGGISYEQYF
J: TRBJ2-7; V: TRBV6-5; D: TRBD1; DNA: TGTGCCAGCCGACAGGGAGTTACCTACGAGCAGTACTTC; CDR3: CASRQGVTYEQYF
J: TRBJ2-7; V: TRBV30; D: -; DNA: TGTGCCTGGAGTTTCTCGTCCTACGAGCAGTACTTC; CDR3: CAWSFSSYEQYF
J: TRBJ2-3; V: TRBV9; D: TRBD1; DNA: TGTGCCAGCAGCGTACAGGGGGCCACAGATACGCAGTATTTT; CDR3: CASSVQGATDTQYF
J: TRBJ1-5; V: TRBV2; D: TRBD1; DNA: TGTGCCAGCAGTGAACGGACAGGGGTTCAGCCCCAGCATTTT; CDR3: CASSERTGVQPQHF
J: TRBJ1-2; V: TRBV28; D: -; DNA: TGTGCCAGCAGTTTTCCCCCTTATGGCTACACCTTC; CDR3: CASSFPPYGYTF
J: TRBJ2-3; V: TRBV2; D: TRBD2; DNA: TGTGCCAGCAGAGAGGGACTAGGAATTAGCACAGATACGCAGTATTTT; CDR3: CASREGLGISTDTQYF
J: TRBJ2-1; V: TRBV7-9; D: TRBD2; DNA: TGTGCCAGCAGCTTAGGAAGGACTAGTGTCGTCGATGAGCAGTTCTTC; CDR3: CASSLGRTSVVDEQFF
J: TRBJ1-2; V: TRBV15; D: TRBD1; DNA: TGTGCCGCCAGCAGAGACAGGGAACAAGGCTACACCTTC; CDR3: CAASRDREQGYTF
J: TRBJ2-1; V: TRBV9; D: -; DNA: TGTGCCAGCAGCGTAGACCCTGTTGGGGGGAATGAGCAGTTCTTC; CDR3: CASSVDPVGGNEQFF